The 14 T cell receptor beta chains in this list originate from one sample, sequenced in a study. MiXCR, applied by TCRdb to the RT-PCR reads, yields one record per CDR3 protein. The sample lists a few thousand distinct CDR3 sequences, 30% to 40% occurring once. Sequencing was carried out using memory CD4+ T cells from salivary gland. These receptors were taken from a female donor with primary Sjogren's syndrome.

This chain connects TRBV20-1 to TRBJ2-7, with 9 bases identical to TRBD2. The CDR3 totals 13 residues. Unmatched junction bases numbered 7, after V lost 6 bases and J lost 4 bases. Germline lookup yields CDR1 DFQATT and CDR2 SNEGSKA (reference sequence). In DNA form, the CDR3 reads TGCAGTGCGTCCGGGACTAGCAGTTACGAGCAGTACGTC. Translated, it gives CSASGTSSYEQYV.

The chain links TRBV5-1 to TRBJ2-2, with TRBD1 as a possible D gene (5 bases). V was pared by 3 bases and J by 4 bases, with 10 bases between. Germline CDR1 SGHRS, CDR2 YFSETQ. The CDR3 extends over 14 amino acids. The CDR3 bases are TGCGCCAGCAGCTCTTCCCAGGGCACCGGGGAGCTGTTTTTT. This gives the protein CASSSSQGTGELFF.

The table lists this clonotype with many counts. The chain joins TRBV19 to TRBJ1-1, with a possible D match to TRBD1 (5 bases). The germline V gene has CDR1 LNHDA and CDR2 SQIVND (reference sequence). The CDR3 spans 16 residues. With 7 bases removed from V and 1 base from J, the gap between germline ends came to 19 bases. CDR3: CASTASYQGRNTEAFF. The CDR3 nucleotides are TGTGCCAGTACCGCAAGCTACCAGGGACGGAACACTGAAGCTTTCTTT. The complete variable domain, with remaining parts taken from reference TRBV19 and TRBJ1-1, reads DGGITQSPKYLFRKEGQNVTLSCEQNLNHDAMYWYRQDPGQGLRLIYYSQIVNDFQKGDIAEGYSVSREKKESFPLTVTSAQKNPTAFYLCASTASYQGRNTEAFFGQGTRLTVV.

By proportion, this clonotype is medium-sized. The genes are TRBV10-3 and TRBJ2-2; no firm D call. The V and J ends lost 0 bases and 2 bases respectively, with 7 bases between them. The CDR3 totals 15 residues. CDR1 is ENHRY, CDR2 SYGVKD, per germline. The CDR3 DNA is TGTGCCATCAGTGAGTCGTCAGGCAACACCGGGGAGCTGTTTTTT. This codes for CAISESSGNTGELFF.

In its sample, this clonotype ranks as medium-sized. The V gene is TRBV20-1, the J gene TRBJ2-7; 9 nucleotides align to TRBD2. V dropped 3 bases and J dropped 2; count of bases not matched to a gene: 8. CDR1 and CDR2 from the germline V gene are DFQATT and SNEGSKA (reference sequence). The CDR3 extends over 15 amino acids. The CDR3: CSASPLAGLTYEQYF. The CDR3 DNA reads TGCAGTGCTAGTCCCCTAGCGGGACTGACCTACGAGCAGTACTTC.

This clonotype is medium-sized in the sample. This chain links TRBV5-1 with TRBJ2-7; the D call may be TRBD1 or TRBD2 (5 bases each). V was trimmed by 0 bases and J by 2 bases, leaving 12 bases between them. Germline V gene lookup returns CDR1 SGHRS and CDR2 YFSETQ. The CDR3 is made up of 15 amino acids. The CDR3 is CASSLDGTATYEQYF. The CDR3 coding sequence is TGCGCCAGCAGCTTGGATGGGACCGCCACCTACGAGCAGTACTTC.

In this sample, this clonotype is medium-sized. The chain is built from TRBV5-1 and TRBJ2-5, with 9 bases lining up with TRBD1. Germline V gene lookup returns CDR1 SGHRS and CDR2 YFSETQ. The CDR3 loop spans 15 amino acids. V shed 0 bases, J shed 1 base, and the junction held 1 base outside the gene matches. CDR3 loop: CASSLAGQGQETQYF. The CDR3 coding sequence is TGCGCCAGCAGCTTGGCGGGACAGGGCCAAGAGACCCAGTACTTC.

Many counts were recorded for this clonotype. The chain joins TRBV5-1 to TRBJ2-2; a weak D match, TRBD1 (6 bases). Deletions cut 2 bases from V and 3 bases from J, with 11 bases between. Germline values: CDR1 SGHRS, CDR2 YFSETQ. CDR3 length: 15 amino acids. CDR3 nucleotides: TGCGCCAGCAGCTTTCAGGGGAAGGACACCGGGGAGCTGTTTTTT. It specifies CASSFQGKDTGELFF.

The rearrangement joins TRBV10-3 to TRBJ1-2; D call uncertain. This CDR3 has 13 amino acids. CDR1 and CDR2 from the germline V gene are ENHRY and SYGVKD. V was trimmed by 6 bases and J by 9 bases, leaving 17 bases between them. CDR3 in amino acids: CAISPRLAGSYTF. CDR3 coding DNA: TGTGCCATCAGCCCAAGACTAGCGGGAAGCTACACCTTC.

The chain joins TRBV20-1 to TRBJ1-6; D gene unclear. The CDR3 sequence is 17 residues long. CDR1 and CDR2 from the germline V gene are DFQATT and SNEGSKA (reference sequence). Trimming pared 2 bases from V and 7 bases from J, leaving 21 bases between. CDR3 in DNA: TGCAGTGCTAGACAAATGGGAATGTCCTCACAGAATTCACCCCTCCACTTT. Residues: CSARQMGMSSQNSPLHF.

The V and J genes are TRBV7-3 and TRBJ2-5; D is perhaps TRBD1 (6 bases). Germline CDR1 SGHTA, CDR2 FQGTGA. Trimming pared 5 bases from V and 5 bases from J, leaving 6 bases between. The CDR3 totals 11 residues. CDR3 in DNA: TGTGCCAGCAGCCAGGGGGAGACCCAGTACTTC. Translated: CASSQGETQYF.

The chain carries TRBV20-1 and TRBJ2-3, with D unclear. Germline V gene sequence: CDR1 DFQATT, CDR2 SNEGSKA (reference sequence). The CDR3 runs 11 residues. The V and J ends lost 6 bases and 2 bases respectively, with 6 bases between them. The CDR3 is CSAPFTDTQYF. CDR3 nucleotide sequence: TGCAGTGCGCCGTTCACAGATACGCAGTATTTT.

This rearrangement joins TRBV9 to TRBJ2-1; 9 positions agree with TRBD1. The CDR3 loop spans 14 amino acids. The trim removed 4 bases at V and 5 bases at J, leaving 4 bases unmatched. Germline V CDR1 and CDR2: SGDLS, YYNGEE. CDR3 DNA: TGTGCCAGCAGCCCCGGACAGGGGAACAATGAGCAGTTCTTC. The encoded protein is CASSPGQGNNEQFF.

This clonotype was detected ten times or more. The chain uses TRBV5-1 and TRBJ1-4; 9 bases align to TRBD1. The CDR3 covers 15 residues. The V gene end was trimmed by 5 bases and the J gene end by 4 bases; junction bases not matched to a gene: 6. Germline V gene sequence: CDR1 SGHRS, CDR2 YFSETQ. DNA for the CDR3: TGCGCCAGCAGACGCAGGGACAGGGATAATGAAAAACTGTTTTTT. It yields the protein CASRRRDRDNEKLFF.